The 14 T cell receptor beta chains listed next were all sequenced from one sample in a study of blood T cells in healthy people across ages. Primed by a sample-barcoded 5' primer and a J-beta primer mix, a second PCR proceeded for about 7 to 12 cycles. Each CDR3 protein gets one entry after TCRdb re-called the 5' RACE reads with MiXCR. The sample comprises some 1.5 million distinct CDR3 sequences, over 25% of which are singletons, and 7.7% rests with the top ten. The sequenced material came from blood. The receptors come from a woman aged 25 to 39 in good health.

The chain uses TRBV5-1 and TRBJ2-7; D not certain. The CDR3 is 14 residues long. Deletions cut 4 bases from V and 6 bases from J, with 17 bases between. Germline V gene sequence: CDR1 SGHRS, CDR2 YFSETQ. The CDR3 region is CASSRAVLFGEQYF. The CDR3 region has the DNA TGCGCCAGCAGCCGGGCTGTACTCTTCGGCGAGCAGTACTTC.

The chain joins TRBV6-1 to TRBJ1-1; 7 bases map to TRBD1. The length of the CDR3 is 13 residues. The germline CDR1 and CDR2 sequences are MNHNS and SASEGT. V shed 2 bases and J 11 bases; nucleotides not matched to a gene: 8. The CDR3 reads CASSEFLTGPAFF. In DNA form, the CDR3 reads TGTGCCAGCAGTGAATTCTTGACAGGGCCTGCTTTCTTT.

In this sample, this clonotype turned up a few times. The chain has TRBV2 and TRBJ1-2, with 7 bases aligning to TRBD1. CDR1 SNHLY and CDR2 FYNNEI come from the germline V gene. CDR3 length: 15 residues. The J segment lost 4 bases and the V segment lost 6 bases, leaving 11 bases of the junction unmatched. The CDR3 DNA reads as TGTGCCAGCAGCCTCCAGATAGGACAGGTCTATGGCTACACCTTC. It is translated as CASSLQIGQVYGYTF.

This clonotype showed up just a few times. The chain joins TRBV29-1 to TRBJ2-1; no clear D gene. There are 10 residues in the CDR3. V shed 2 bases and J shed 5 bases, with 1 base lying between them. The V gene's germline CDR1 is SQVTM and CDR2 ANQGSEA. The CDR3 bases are TGCAGCGTTGAACACAATGAGCAGTTCTTC. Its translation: CSVEHNEQFF.

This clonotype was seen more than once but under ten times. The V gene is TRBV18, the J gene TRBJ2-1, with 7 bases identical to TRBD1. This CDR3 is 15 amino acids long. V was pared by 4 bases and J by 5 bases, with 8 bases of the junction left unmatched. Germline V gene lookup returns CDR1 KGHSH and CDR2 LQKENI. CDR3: CASSLILTGNNEQFF. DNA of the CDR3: TGTGCCAGCTCACTTATTTTGACAGGGAACAATGAGCAGTTCTTC.

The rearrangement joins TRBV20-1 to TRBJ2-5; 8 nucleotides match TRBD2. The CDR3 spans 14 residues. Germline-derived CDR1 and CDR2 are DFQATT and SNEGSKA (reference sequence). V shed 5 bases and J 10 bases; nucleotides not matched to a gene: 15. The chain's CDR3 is CSAPAGGDTWGQYF. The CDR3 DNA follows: TGCAGTGCTCCGGCGGGAGGAGATACCTGGGGCCAGTACTTC.

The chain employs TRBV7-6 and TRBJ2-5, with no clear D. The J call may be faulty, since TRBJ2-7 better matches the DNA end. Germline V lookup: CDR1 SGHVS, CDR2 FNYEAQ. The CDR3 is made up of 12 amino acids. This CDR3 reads CASSLPVSEQYF. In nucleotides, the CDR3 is TGTGCCAGCAGCTTACCGGTATCCGAGCAGTACTTC.

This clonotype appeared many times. The CDR3 DNA is TGCAGTGCTAGAAATCCGGGACAGAGATACAATGAGCAGTTCTTC. Translated, it gives CSARNPGQRYNEQFF. This sequence joins TRBV20-1 and TRBJ2-1, with 7 bases that match TRBD1. With 2 bases clipped from V and 4 bases from J, the junction kept 8 bases outside the gene matches. Germline V CDR1 and CDR2: DFQATT, SNEGSKA (reference sequence). The CDR3 consists of 15 residues.

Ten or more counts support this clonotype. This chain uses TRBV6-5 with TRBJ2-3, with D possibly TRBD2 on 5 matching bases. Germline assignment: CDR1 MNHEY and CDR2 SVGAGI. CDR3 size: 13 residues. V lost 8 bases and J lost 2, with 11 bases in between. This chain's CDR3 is CASGRSDTDTQYF. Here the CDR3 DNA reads TGTGCCAGCGGGAGATCAGACACAGATACGCAGTATTTT.

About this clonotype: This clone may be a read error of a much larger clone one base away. CDR3 in DNA: TGCAGCATTTGGACAGGGCCGGCAGAGACCCAGTACTTC. Protein product: CSIWTGPAETQYF. V gene TRBV29-1 combines with J gene TRBJ2-5; 8 nucleotides align to TRBD1. V lost 8 bases, J lost 4 bases, and 9 bases stayed unmatched. The germline V gene has CDR1 SQVTM and CDR2 ANQGSEA. The CDR3 covers 13 residues. Using reference TRBV29-1 and TRBJ2-5 for the parts outside the CDR3, the full variable domain is SAVISQKPSRDICQRGTSLTIQCQVDSQVTMMFWYRQQPGQSLTLIATANQGSEATYESGFVIDKFPISRPNLTFSTLTVSNMSPEDSSIYLCSIWTGPAETQYFGPGTRLLVL.

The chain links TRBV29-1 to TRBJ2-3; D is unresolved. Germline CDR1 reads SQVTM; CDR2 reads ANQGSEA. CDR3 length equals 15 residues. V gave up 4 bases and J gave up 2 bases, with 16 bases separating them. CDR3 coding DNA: TGCAGCGTTGCCCGCAGCCGAGATTACACAGATACGCAGTATTTT. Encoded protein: CSVARSRDYTDTQYF.

The CDR3: CSVLGQGKDTQYF. The CDR3 region has the DNA TGCAGCGTTCTGGGACAGGGTAAGGATACGCAGTATTTT. The chain has TRBV29-1 and TRBJ2-3, with 9 bases that match TRBD1. The CDR3 runs 13 residues. Unmatched junction bases numbered 6, after V lost 5 bases and J lost 6 bases. Per germline, CDR1 SQVTM and CDR2 ANQGSEA.

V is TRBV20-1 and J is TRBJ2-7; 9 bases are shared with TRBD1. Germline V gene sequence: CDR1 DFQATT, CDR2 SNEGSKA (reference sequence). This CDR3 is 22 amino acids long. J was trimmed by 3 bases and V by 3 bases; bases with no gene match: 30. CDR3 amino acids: CSASPPGQGSNSGMGGGYEQYF. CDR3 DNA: TGCAGTGCTAGCCCACCGGGACAGGGTTCAAACAGCGGGATGGGAGGGGGCTACGAGCAGTACTTC.

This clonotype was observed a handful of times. CDR3 sequence: CASSLILQGPGSPLHF. Here the CDR3 DNA reads TGCGCCAGCAGCTTGATCCTACAGGGTCCGGGTTCACCCCTCCACTTT. The chain recombines TRBV5-1 with TRBJ1-6, with D maybe TRBD1 (6 bases). The V end was cut by 1 base, the J end by 9 bases, with 17 bases between. This CDR3 contains 16 residues. From germline, CDR1 is SGHRS and CDR2 YFSETQ.